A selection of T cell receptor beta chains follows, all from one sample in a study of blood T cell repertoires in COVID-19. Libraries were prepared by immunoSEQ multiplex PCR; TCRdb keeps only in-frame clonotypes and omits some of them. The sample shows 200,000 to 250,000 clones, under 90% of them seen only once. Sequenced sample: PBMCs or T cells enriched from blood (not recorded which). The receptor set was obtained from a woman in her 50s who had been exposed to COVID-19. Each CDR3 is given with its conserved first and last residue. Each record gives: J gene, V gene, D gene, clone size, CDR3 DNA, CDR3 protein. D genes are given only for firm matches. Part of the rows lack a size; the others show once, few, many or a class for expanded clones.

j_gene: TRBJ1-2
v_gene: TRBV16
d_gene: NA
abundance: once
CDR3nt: TGTGCCAGCAGCCAATACAGGGAATCAAGTGGCTACACCTTC
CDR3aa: CASSQYRESSGYTF

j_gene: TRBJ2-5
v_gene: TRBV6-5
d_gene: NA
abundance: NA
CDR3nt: TGTGCCAGCAGTTACTCCGGGGAGGAGGAGACCCAGTACTTC
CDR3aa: CASSYSGEEETQYF

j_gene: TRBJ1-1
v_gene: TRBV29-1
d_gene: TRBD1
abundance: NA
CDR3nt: TGCAGCGGGGGACAGAGGGGACTAGAAGCTTTCTTT
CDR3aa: CSGGQRGLEAFF

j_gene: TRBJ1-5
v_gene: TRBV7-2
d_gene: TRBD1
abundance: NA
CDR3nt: TGTGCCAGCAGCTTAAGACAGGGTTGGGATCAGCCCCAGCATTTT
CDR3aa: CASSLRQGWDQPQHF

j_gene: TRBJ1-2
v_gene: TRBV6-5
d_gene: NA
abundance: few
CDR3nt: TGTGCCAGCAGTTTAACTCGGGGATGGGATGGCTACACCTTC
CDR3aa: CASSLTRGWDGYTF

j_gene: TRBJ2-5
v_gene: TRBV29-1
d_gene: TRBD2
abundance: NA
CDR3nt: TGCAGCGTCCCGGGACTAGCGGGGGGGCAGCGGGAGACCCAGTACTTC
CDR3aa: CSVPGLAGGQRETQYF

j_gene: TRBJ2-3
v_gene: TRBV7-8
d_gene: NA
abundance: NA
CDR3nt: TGTGCCAGCAGCCCGTCTCGGTATACGCAGTATTTT
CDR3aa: CASSPSRYTQYF

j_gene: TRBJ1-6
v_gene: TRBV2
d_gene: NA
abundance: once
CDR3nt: TGTGCCAGCCAGAAGGGAGGTGGGAATTCACCCCTCCACTTT
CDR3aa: CASQKGGGNSPLHF

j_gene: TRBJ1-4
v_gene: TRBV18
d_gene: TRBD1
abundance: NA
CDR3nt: TGTGCCAGCTCACCACGCGGGACAGATGAAAAACTGTTTTTT
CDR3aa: CASSPRGTDEKLFF

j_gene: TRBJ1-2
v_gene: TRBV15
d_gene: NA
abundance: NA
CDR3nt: TGTGCCACCAGTCCTAGTCGGTATGGCTACACCTTC
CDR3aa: CATSPSRYGYTF

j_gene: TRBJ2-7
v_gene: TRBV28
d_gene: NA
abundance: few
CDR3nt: TGTGCCAGCACCACATCCGGGGGCTACGAGCAGTACTTC
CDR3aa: CASTTSGGYEQYF

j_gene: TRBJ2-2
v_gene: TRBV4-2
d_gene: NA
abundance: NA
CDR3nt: TGTGCCAGCAGCCAAGAAACAGGGTCGAACACCGGGGAGCTGTTTTTT
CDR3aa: CASSQETGSNTGELFF

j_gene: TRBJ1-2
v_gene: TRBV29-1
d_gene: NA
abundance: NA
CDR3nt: TGCAGCGTTCAGGACAATCCTGGCTATGGCTACACCTTC
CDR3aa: CSVQDNPGYGYTF

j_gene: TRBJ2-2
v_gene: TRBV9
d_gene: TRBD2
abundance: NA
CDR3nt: TGTGCCAGCAGCGTAGCGGGGGGGCCCACCGGGGAGCTGTTTTTT
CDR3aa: CASSVAGGPTGELFF

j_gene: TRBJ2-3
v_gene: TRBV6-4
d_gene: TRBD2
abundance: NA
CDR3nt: TGTGCCAGCAGTGATGCGGGGGGCCCCACAGATACGCAGTATTTT
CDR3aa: CASSDAGGPTDTQYF

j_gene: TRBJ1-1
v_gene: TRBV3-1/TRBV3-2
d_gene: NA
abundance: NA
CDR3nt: TGTGCCAGCAGCTGGGCGAACACTGAAGCTTTCTTT
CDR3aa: CASSWANTEAFF

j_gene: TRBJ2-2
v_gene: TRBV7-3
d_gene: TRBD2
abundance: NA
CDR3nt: TGTGCCAGCAGCTCCTATGCAGCGGGGGTCACCGGGGAGCTGTTTTTT
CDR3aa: CASSSYAAGVTGELFF

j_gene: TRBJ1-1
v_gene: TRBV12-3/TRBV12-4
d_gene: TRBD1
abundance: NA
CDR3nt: TGTGCCAGCAGTACCCGACAGGGGTCTGAAGCTTTCTTT
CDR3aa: CASSTRQGSEAFF

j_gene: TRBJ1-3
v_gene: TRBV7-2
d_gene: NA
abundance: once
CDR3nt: TGTGCCAGCAGCCCCAGGGGAAACACCATATATTTT
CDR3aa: CASSPRGNTIYF

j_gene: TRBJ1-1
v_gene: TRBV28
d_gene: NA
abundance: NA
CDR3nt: TGTGCCAGCAGTTCTGGTTTCGGTGAAGCTTTCTTT
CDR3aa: CASSSGFGEAFF

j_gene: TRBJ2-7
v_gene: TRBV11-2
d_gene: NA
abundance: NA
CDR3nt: TGTGCCAGCAGCCCCGCGGGGGCCGAGCAGTACTTC
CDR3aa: CASSPAGAEQYF

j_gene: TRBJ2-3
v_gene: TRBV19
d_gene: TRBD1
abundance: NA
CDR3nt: TGTGCCAGTAGTACAAGACAGGGATCAACAGATACGCAGTATTTT
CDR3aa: CASSTRQGSTDTQYF

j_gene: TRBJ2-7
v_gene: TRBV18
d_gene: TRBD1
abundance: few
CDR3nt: TGTGCCAGCTCACGGACAGGGGACGAGCAGTACTTC
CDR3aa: CASSRTGDEQYF

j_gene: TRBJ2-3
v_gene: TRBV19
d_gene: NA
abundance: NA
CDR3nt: TGTGCCAGTAGTACCCGGACACGGCGGAGCACAGATACGCAGTATTTT
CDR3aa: CASSTRTRRSTDTQYF

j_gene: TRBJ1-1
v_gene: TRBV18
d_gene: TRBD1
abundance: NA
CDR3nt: TGTGCCAGCTCCCAGGGACAGACCCAAGGGCCTGAAGCTTTCTTT
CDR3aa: CASSQGQTQGPEAFF

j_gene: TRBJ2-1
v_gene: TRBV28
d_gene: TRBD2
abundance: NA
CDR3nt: TGTGCCAGCAGGGGTGGGGGACTAGGGCTCAATGAGCAGTTCTTC
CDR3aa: CASRGGGLGLNEQFF

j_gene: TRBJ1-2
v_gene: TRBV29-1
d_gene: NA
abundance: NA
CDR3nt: TGCAGCGTCCGGGACTTAGGAACCCCTAACTATGGCTACACCTTC
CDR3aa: CSVRDLGTPNYGYTF

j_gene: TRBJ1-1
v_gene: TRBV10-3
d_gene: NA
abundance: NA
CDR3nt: TGTGCCATCAGTGAGCTCTTGAACACTGAAGCTTTCTTT
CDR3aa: CAISELLNTEAFF

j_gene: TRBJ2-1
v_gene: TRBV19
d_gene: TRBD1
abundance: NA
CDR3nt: TGTGCCAGTAGAAGGACAGGGGATGATGAGCAGTTCTTC
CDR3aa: CASRRTGDDEQFF

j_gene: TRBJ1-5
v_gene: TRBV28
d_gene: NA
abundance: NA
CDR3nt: TGTGCCAGCAGCTATCGTCGGGGTGGCAATCAGCCCCAGCATTTT
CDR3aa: CASSYRRGGNQPQHF

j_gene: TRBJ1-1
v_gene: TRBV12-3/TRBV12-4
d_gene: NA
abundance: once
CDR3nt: TGTGCCAGCAGTTTTCGGGGCACTGAAGCTTTCTTT
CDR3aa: CASSFRGTEAFF

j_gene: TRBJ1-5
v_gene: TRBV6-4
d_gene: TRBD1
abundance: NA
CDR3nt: TGTGCCAGCAGTTGGGACAGGGCCAAAAATCAGCCCCAGCATTTT
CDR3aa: CASSWDRAKNQPQHF

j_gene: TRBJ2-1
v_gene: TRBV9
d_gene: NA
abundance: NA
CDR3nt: TGTGCCAGCAGCGCCAATCCCGGGGGGCATAGCTCCTACAATGAGCAGTTCTTC
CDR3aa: CASSANPGGHSSYNEQFF

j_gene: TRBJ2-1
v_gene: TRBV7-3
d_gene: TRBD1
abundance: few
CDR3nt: TGTGCCAGCAGCTTCTACGGGACAGGGGGCTACGAGCAGTTCTTC
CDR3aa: CASSFYGTGGYEQFF

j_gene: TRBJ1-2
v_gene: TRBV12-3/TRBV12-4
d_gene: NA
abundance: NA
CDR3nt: TGTGCCAGCACCCGAGACGGGGTGGGCTACACCTTC
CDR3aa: CASTRDGVGYTF

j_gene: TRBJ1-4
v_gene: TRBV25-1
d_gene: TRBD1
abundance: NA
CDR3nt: TGTGCCAGCAGTGACCGGGACAGGACGAATGAAAAACTGTTTTTT
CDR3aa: CASSDRDRTNEKLFF

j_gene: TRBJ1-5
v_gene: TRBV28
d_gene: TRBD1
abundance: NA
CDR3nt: TGTGCCAGCGGGGTACTTAGGACAGGGGGTAAATATAGCAATCAGCCCCAGCATTTT
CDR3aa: CASGVLRTGGKYSNQPQHF

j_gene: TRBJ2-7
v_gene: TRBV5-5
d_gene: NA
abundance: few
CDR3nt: TGTGCCAGCAGCTCCGACGGGGGACCCGAGCAGTACTTC
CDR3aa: CASSSDGGPEQYF

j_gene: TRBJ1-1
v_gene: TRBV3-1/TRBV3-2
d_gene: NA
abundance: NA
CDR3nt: TGTGCCAGCAGCCGAGGCGGTTCCACTGAAGCTTTCTTT
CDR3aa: CASSRGGSTEAFF

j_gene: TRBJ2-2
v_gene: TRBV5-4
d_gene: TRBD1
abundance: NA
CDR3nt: TGTGCCAGCAGCCCGGACAGGGATCACACCGGGGAGCTGTTTTTT
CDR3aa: CASSPDRDHTGELFF

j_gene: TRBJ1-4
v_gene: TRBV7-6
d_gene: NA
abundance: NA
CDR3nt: TGTGCCAGCAGCTTAATACAGGGAAGCGAAAAACTGTTTTTT
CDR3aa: CASSLIQGSEKLFF

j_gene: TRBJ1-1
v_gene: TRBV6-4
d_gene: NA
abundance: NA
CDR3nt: TGTGCCAGCAGTGACTCGAGGGGGACCCAGGCTTTCTTT
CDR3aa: CASSDSRGTQAFF

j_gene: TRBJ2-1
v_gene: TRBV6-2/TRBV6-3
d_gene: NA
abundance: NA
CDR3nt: TGTGCCAGCAGTTACTGGACGGGGGGCGGGAATGAGCAGTTCTTC
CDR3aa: CASSYWTGGGNEQFF

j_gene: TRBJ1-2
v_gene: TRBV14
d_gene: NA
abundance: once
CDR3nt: TGTGCCAGCAGCCTTGGGGGGGTAGACTATGGCTACACCTTC
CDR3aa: CASSLGGVDYGYTF

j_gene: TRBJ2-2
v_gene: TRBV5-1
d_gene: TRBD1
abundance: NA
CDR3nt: TGCGCCAGTGCGACAGGGGGTAACACCGGGGAGCTGTTTTTT
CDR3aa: CASATGGNTGELFF

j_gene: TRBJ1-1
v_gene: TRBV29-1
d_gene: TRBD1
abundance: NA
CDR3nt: TGCAGCGTCCCCCGTGGACAGGGGGCCACTGAAGCTTTCTTT
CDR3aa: CSVPRGQGATEAFF

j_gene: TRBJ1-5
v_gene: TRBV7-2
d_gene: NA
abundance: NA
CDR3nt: TGTGCCAGCAGCCCTAGAATGGGCAATCAGCCCCAGCATTTT
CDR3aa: CASSPRMGNQPQHF

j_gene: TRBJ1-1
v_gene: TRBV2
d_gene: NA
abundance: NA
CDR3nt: TGTGCCAGCAAAACAGGGCTCGTACGTGAAGCTTTCTTT
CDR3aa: CASKTGLVREAFF

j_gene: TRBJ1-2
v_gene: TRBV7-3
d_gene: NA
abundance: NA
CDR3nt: TGTGCCAGCAGCCCCGACCCGGGACTCCAGGAAGGCTACACCTTC
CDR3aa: CASSPDPGLQEGYTF

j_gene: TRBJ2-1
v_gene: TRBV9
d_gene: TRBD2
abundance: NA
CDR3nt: TGTGCCAGCAGCGTAGGACCGGGGGGCTCCTACAATGAGCAGTTCTTC
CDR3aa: CASSVGPGGSYNEQFF

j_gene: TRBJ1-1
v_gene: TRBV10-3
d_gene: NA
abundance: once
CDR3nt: TGTGCCATCAGTGAGTCAAGGTCAGGGTTGAACACTGAAGCTTTCTTT
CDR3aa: CAISESRSGLNTEAFF

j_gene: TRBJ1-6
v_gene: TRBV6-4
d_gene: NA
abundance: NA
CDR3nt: TGTGCCAGCAGTCGGGGTGGCCTGGACAGCTCCTATAATTCACCCCTCCACTTT
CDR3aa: CASSRGGLDSSYNSPLHF

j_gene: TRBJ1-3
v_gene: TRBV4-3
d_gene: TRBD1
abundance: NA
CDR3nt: TGCGCCAGCAGCCCGGCCGCCGGGACAGGGAGAAACACCATATATTTT
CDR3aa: CASSPAAGTGRNTIYF

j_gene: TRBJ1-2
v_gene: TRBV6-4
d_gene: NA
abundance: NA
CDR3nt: TGTGCCAGCAGTGAGCACCCCCAGGGAAGCTACACCTTC
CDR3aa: CASSEHPQGSYTF

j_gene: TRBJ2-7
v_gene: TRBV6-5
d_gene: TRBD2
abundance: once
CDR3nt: TGTGCCAGCAGTACTCTAGCGGGGGCGGTCTACGAGCAGTACTTC
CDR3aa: CASSTLAGAVYEQYF

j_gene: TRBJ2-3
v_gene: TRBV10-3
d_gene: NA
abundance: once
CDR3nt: TGTGCCAGATCCGGGACTAGCACAGATACGCAGTATTTT
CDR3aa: CARSGTSTDTQYF

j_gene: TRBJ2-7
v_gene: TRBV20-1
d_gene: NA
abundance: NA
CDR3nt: TGCAGTGCTAGTGATCCGGGACTCCTCTACGAGCAGTACTTC
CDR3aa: CSASDPGLLYEQYF

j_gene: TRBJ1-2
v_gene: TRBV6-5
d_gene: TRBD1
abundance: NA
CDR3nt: TGTGCCGGGCGGACAGGGGCCGTCTATGGCTACACCTTC
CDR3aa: CAGRTGAVYGYTF

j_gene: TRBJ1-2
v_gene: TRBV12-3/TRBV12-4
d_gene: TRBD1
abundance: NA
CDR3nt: TGTGCCAGCAGTTACGGGACAGGTGGCGGCTACACCTTC
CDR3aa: CASSYGTGGGYTF